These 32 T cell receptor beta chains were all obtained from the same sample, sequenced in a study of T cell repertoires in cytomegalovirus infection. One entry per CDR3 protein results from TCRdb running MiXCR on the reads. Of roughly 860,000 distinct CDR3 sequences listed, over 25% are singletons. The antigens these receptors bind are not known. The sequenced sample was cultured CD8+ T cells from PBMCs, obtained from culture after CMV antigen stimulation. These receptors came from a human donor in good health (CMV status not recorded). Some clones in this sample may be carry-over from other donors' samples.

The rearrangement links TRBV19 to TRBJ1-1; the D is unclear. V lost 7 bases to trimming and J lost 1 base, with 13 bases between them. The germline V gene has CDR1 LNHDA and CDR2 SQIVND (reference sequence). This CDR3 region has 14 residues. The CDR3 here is CASKGASTNTEAFF. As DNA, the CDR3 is TGTGCCAGTAAGGGAGCTTCGACGAACACTGAAGCTTTCTTT.

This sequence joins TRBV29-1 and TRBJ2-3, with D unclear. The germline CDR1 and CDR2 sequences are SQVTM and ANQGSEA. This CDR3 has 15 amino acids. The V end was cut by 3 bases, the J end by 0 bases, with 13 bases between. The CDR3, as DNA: TGCAGCGTTGATTGGGCTAGAGCTAGCACAGATACGCAGTATTTT. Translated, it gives CSVDWARASTDTQYF.

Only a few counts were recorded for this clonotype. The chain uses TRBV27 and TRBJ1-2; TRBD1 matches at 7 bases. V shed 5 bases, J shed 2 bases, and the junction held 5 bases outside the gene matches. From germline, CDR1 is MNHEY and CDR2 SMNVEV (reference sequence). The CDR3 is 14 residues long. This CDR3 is CASSPSTGNYGYTF. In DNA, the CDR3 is TGTGCCAGCAGTCCTTCGACAGGGAACTATGGCTACACCTTC.

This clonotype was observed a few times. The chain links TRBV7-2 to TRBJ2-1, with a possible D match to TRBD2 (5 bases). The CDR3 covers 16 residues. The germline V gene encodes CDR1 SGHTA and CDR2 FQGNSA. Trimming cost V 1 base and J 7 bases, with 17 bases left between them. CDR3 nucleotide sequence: TGTGCCAGCAGCTTAGTGTGGGCTAGCCGTGGGAATGAGCAGTTCTTC. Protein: CASSLVWASRGNEQFF.

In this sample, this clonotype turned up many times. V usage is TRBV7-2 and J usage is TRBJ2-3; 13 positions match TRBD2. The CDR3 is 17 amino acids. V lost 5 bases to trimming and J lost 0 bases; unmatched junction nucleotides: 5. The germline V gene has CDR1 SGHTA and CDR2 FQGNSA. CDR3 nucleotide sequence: TGTGCCAGCAGCCGGACTAGCGGGGGACCAAGCACAGATACGCAGTATTTT. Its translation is CASSRTSGGPSTDTQYF.

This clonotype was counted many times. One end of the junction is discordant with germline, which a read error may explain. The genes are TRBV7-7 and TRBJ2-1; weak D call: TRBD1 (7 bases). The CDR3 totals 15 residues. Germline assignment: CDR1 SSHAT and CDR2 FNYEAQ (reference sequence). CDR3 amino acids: CASSLAQGGRNEQFF. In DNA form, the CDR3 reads TGTGCTAGCAGCCTAGCGCAGGGGGGTAGGAATGAGCAGTTCTTC.

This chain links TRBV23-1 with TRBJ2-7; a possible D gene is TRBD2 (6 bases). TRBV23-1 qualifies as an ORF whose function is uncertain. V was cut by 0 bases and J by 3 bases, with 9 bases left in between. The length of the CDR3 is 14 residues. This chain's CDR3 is CASSQSRGNYEQYF. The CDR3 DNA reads TGCGCCAGCAGTCAATCGCGCGGGAACTACGAGCAGTACTTC.

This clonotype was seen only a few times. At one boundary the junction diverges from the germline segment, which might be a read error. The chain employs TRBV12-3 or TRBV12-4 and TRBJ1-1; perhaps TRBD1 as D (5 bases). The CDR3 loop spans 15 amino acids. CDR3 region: CASSPWGGGNAEAFF. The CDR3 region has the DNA TGTGCCAGCAGCCCATGGGGGGGAGGGAACGCTGAAGCTTTCTTT.

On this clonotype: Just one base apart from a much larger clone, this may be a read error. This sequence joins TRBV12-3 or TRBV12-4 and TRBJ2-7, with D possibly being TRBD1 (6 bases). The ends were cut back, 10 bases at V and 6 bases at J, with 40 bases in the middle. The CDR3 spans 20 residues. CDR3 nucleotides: TGTGCCAACACCCTACCCTACGGGGACACGGAGGCTGGACGGATAGGCGAGCAGTACGTC. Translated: CANTLPYGDTEAGRIGEQYV.

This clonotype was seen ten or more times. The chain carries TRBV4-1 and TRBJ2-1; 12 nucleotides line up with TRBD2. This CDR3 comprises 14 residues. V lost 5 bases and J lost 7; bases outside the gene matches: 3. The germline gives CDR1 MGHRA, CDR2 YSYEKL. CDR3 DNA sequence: TGCGCCAGCAGCGGGCTAGCGGGGGGGAATGAGCAGTTCTTC. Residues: CASSGLAGGNEQFF.

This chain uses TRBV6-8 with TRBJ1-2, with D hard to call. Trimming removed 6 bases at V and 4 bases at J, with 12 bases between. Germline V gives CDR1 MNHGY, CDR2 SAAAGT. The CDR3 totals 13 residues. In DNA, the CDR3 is TGTGCCAGCAGAGGCGCTTCCATCTATGGCTACACCTTC. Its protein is CASRGASIYGYTF.

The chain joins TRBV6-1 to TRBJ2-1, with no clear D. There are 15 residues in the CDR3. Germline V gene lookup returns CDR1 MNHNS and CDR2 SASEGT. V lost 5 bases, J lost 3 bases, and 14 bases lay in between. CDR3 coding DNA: TGTGCCAGCAGTAACGATTACATAGACTACAATGAGCAGTTCTTC. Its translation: CASSNDYIDYNEQFF.

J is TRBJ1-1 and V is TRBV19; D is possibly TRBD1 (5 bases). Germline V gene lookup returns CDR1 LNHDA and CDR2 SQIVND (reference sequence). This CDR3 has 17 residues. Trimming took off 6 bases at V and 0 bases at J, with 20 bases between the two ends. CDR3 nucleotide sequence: TGTGCCAGTAGACACAGACATAGGGACGGCATGAACACTGAAGCTTTCTTT. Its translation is CASRHRHRDGMNTEAFF.

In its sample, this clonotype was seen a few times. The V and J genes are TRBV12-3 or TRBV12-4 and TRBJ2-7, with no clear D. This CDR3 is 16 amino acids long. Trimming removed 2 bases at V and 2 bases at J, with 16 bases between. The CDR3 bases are TGTGCCAGCAGTTTAAATCTGGGTCGCTTCCCCTACGAGCAGTACGTC. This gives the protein CASSLNLGRFPYEQYV.

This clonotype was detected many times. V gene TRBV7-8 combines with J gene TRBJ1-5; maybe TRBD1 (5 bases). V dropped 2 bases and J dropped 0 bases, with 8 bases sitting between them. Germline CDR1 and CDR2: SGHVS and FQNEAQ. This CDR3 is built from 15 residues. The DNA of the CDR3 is TGTGCCAGCAGCTTACAGGGCCCTAGCAATCAGCCCCAGCATTTT. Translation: CASSLQGPSNQPQHF.

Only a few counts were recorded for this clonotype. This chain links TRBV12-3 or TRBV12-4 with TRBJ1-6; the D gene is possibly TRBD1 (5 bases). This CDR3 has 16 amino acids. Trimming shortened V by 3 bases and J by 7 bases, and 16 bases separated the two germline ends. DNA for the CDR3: TGTGCCAGCAGTTTTTTGGTGCCTTACAGGAATTCACCCCTCCACTTT. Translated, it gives CASSFLVPYRNSPLHF.

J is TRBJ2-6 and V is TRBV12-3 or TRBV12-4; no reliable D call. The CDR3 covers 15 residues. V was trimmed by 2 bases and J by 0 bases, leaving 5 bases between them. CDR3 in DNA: TGTGCCAGCAGTTTATTAGACTCTGGGGCCAACGTCCTGACTTTC. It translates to CASSLLDSGANVLTF.

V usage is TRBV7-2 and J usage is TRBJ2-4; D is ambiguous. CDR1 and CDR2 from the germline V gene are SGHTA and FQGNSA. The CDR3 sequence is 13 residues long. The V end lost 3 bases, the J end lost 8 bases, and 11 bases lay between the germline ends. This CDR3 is CASSFVEWDIQYF. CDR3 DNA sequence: TGTGCCAGCAGCTTCGTGGAGTGGGACATTCAGTACTTC.

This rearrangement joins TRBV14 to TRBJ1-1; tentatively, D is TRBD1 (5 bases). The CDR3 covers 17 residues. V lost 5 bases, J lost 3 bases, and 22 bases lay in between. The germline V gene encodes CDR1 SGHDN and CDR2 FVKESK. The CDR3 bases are TGTGCCAGCAGCGCCCTGACAGACACCTTATTTTACACTGAAGCTTTCTTT. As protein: CASSALTDTLFYTEAFF.

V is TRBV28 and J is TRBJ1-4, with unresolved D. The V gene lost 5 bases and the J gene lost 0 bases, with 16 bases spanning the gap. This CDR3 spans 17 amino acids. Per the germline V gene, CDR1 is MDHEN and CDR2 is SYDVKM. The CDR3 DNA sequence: TGTGCCAGCAGTCTCACTTGGACGGGTGCAACTAATGAAAAACTGTTTTTT. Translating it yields CASSLTWTGATNEKLFF.

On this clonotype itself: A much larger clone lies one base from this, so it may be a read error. For the CDR3, the DNA is TGTGCCAACAGCTCCGGGACTAGAGGGGGGAACACCGGGGAGCTGTTTTTT. The encoded protein is CANSSGTRGGNTGELFF. This chain uses TRBV7-2 with TRBJ2-2; 8 nucleotides match TRBD2. Germline loops: CDR1 SGHTA, CDR2 FQGNSA. The CDR3 runs to 17 residues.

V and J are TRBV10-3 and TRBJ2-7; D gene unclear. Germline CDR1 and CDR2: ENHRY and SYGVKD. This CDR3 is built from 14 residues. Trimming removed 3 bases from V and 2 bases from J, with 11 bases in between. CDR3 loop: CAISDRFGPYEQYF. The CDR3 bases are TGTGCCATCAGTGACAGGTTCGGTCCCTACGAGCAGTACTTC.

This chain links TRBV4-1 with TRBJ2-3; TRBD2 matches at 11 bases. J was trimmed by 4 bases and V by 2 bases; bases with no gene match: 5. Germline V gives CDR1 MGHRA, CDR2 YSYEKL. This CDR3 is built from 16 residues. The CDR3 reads CASSQKPSGGPDTQYF. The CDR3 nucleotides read TGCGCCAGCAGCCAAAAACCTAGCGGGGGGCCAGATACGCAGTATTTT.

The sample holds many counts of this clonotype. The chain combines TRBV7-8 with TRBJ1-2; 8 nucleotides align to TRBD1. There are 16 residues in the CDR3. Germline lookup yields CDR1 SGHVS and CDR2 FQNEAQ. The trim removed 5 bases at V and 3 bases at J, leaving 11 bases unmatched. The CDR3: CASSPGTGPRDYGYTF. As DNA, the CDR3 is TGTGCCAGCAGCCCCGGGACAGGCCCGAGGGACTATGGCTACACCTTC.

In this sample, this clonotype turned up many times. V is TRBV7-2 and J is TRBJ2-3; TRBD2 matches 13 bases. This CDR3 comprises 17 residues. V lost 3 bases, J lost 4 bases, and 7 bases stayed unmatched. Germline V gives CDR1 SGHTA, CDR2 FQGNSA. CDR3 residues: CASSFLLAGGLADTQYF. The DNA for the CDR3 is TGTGCCAGCAGCTTCCTACTAGCGGGGGGGCTTGCAGATACGCAGTATTTT.

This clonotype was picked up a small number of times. The CDR3 reads CASSLELLQDAPYEQYF. DNA of the CDR3: TGTGCCAGCAGCTTAGAACTACTACAGGATGCCCCCTACGAGCAGTACTTC. The gene calls are TRBV7-2 and TRBJ2-7, with D perhaps matching TRBD1 (5 bases). The CDR3 sequence is 17 residues long. Trimming removed 1 base from V and 2 bases from J, with 18 bases in between. From germline, CDR1 is SGHTA and CDR2 FQGNSA. The complete variable domain, with remaining parts taken from reference TRBV7-2 and TRBJ2-7, reads GAGVSQSPSNKVTEKGKDVELRCDPISGHTALYWYRQSLGQGLEFLIYFQGNSAPDKSGLPSDRFSAERTGGSVSTLTIQRTQQEDSAVYLCASSLELLQDAPYEQYFGPGTRLTVT.

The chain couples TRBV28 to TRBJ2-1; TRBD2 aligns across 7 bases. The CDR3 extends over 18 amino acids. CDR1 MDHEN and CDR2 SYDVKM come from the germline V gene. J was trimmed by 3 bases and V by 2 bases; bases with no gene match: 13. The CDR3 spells CASSLNLADLPNYNEQFF. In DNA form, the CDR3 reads TGTGCCAGCAGTTTAAATCTAGCGGACCTTCCCAACTACAATGAGCAGTTCTTC.

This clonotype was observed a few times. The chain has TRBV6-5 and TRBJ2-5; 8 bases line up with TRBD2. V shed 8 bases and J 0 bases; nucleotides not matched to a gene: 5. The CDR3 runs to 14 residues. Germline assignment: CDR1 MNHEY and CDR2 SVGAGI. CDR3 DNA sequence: TGTGCCAGCCGCAAGACTAGCGACCAAGAGACCCAGTACTTC. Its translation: CASRKTSDQETQYF.

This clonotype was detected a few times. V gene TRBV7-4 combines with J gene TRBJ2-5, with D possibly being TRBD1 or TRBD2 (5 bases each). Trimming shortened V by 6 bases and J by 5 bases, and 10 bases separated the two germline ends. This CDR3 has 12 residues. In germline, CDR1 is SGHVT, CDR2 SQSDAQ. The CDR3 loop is CASRNGAETQYF. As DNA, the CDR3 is TGTGCCAGCAGAAACGGGGCGGAGACCCAGTACTTC.

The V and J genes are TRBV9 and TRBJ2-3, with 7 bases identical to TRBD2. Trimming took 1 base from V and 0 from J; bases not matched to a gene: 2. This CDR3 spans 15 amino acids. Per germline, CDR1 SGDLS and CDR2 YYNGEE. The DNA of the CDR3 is TGTGCCAGCAGCGTATTTAGCGGGAGCACAGATACGCAGTATTTT. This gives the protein CASSVFSGSTDTQYF.

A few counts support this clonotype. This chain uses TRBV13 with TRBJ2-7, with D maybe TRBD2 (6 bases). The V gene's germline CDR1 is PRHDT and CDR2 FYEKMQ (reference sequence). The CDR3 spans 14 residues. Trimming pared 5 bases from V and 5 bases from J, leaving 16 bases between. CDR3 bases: TGTGCCAGCAGCCCTATCCGGGGGAGACACGAGCAGTACGTC. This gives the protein CASSPIRGRHEQYV.

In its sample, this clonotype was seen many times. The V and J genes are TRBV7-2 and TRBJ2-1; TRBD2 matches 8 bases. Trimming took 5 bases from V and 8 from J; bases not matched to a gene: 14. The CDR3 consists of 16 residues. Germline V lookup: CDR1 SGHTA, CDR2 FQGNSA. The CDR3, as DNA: TGTGCCAGCAGCCCATTGAGCCGGGGGGGCGTGTATGAGCAGTTCTTC. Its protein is CASSPLSRGGVYEQFF.